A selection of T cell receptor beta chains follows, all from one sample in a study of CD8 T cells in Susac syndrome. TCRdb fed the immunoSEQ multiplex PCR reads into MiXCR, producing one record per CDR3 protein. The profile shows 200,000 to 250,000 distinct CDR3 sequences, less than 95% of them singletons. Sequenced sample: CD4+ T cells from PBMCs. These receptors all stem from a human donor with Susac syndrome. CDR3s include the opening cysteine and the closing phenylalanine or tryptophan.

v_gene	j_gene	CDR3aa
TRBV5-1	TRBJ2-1	CASSLSGHIYNEQFF
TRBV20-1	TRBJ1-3	CSSPGSGNTIYF
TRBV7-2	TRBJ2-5	CASSLASGPGLETQYF
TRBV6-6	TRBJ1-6	CASSPGPSLHF
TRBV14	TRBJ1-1	CASSRTPTEAFF
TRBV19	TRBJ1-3	CASTFGQSSGNTIYF
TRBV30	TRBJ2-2	CAGGNTGELFF
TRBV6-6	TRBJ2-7	CASRERYEQYF
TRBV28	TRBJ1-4	CASRGTVYEKLFF
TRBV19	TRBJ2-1	CASSITSGGSYNEQFF
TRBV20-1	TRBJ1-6	CSARENRGDSPLHF
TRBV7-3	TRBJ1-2	CASSLTGTANSYGYTF
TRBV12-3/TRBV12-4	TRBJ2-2	CASSLETGELFF
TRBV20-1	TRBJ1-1	CSARSARRAGTEAFF
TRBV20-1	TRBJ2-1	CSARDAGTQVENEQFF
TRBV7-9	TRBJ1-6	CASSWTGTRNNSPLHF
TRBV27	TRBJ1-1	CASSPLDRGLTEAFF
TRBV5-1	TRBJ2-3	CASSVTDSTDTQYF
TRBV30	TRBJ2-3	CAWSVGQGDTDTQYF
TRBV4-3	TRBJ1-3	CASSQESAGSASGNTIYF
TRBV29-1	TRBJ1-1	CSVGGTPARNEAFF
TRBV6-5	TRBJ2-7	CASTYAGEQYF
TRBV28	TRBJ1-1	CASSFQGASEAFF
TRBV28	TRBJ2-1	CASTPGGGGGTYNEQFF
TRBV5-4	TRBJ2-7	CASSVLNEQYF
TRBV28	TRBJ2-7	CASLLAGGSYEQYF
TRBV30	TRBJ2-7	CAWSWPGPTYEQYF
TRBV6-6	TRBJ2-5	CASSREYQETQYF
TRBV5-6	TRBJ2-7	CASSLAPTGMREQYF
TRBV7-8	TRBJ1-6	CASRTLNSPLHF
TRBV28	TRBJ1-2	CASRTPDRGYGYTF
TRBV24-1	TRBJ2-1	CATRAGTGGNEQFF
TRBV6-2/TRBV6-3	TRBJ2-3	CASSYRVPAGIDTQYF
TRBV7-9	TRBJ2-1	CASSLVQAGHEQFF
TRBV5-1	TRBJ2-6	CASSFGGTGANVLTF
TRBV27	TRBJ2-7	CASSPLGGGVEGQYF
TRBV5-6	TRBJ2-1	CASRSRDRGRNEQFF
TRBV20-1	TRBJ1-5	CSATGTGGKQPQHF
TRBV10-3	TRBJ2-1	CAISESAGQGSYEQFF
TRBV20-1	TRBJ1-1	CSARDDLPEAFF
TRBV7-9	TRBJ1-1	CASSLGGLGEAFF
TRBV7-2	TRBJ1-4	CASSLVGTSVFEKLFF
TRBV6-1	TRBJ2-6	CASSVHTSSGANVLTF